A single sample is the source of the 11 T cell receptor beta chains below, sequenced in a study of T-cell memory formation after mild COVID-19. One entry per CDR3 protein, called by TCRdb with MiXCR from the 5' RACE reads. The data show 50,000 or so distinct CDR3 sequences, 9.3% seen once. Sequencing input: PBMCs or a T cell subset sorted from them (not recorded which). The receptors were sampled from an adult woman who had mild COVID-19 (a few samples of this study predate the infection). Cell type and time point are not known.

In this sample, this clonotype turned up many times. CDR3 sequence (DNA): TGTGCCAGCAGTGAGTCGGGGAGACCGTACCAAGAGACCCAGTACTTC. Encoded protein: CASSESGRPYQETQYF. This sequence joins TRBV25-1 and TRBJ2-5; weak D call: TRBD2 (5 bases). The germline V gene has CDR1 MGHDK and CDR2 SYGVNS. Deletions cut 3 bases from V and 0 bases from J, with 14 bases between. The CDR3 has 16 residues.

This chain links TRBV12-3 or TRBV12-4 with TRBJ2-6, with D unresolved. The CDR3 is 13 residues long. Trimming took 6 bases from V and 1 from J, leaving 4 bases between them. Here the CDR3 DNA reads TGTGCCAGCAGAGGGTCTGGGGCCAACGTCCTGACTTTC. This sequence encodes CASRGSGANVLTF.

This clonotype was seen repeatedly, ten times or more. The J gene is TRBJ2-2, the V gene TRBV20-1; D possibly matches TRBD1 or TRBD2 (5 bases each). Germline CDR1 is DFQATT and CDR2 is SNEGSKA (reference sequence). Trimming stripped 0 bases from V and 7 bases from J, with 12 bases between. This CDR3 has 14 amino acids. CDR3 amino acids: CSARDGRENGELFF. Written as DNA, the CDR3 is TGCAGTGCTAGAGATGGCAGGGAGAACGGGGAGCTGTTTTTT.

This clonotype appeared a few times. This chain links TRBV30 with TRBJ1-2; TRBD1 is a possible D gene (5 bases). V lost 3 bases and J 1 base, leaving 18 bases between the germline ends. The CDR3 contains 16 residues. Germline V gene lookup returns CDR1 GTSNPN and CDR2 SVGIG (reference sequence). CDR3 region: CAWRGTSVYINYGYTF. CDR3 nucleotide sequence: TGTGCCTGGAGGGGGACTTCTGTTTATATTAACTATGGCTACACCTTC.

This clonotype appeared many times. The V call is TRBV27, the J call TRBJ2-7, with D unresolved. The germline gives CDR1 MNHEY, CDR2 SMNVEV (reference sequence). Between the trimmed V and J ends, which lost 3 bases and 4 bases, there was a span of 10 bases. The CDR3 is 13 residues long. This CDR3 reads CASSFNPRYEQYF. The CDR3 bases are TGTGCCAGCAGTTTTAACCCCAGATACGAGCAGTACTTC.

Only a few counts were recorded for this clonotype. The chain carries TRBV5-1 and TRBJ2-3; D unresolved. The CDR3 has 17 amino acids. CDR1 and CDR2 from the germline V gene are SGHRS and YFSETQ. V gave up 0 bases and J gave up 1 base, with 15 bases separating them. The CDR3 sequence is CASSLVWRPAGTDTQYF. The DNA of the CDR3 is TGCGCCAGCAGCTTGGTTTGGCGCCCCGCTGGCACAGATACGCAGTATTTT.

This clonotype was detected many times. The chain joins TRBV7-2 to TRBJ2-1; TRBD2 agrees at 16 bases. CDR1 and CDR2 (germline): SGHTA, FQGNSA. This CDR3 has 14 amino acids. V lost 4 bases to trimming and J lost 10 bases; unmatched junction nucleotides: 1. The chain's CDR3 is CASSSGLAGGEQFF. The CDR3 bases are TGTGCCAGCAGCTCGGGACTAGCGGGAGGGGAGCAGTTCTTC.

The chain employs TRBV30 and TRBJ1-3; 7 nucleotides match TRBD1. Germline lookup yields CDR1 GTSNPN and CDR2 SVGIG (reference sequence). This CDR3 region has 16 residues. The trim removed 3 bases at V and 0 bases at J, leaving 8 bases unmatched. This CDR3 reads CAWREDRLTSGNTIYF. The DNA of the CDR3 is TGTGCCTGGAGAGAGGACAGGCTGACCTCTGGAAACACCATATATTTT.

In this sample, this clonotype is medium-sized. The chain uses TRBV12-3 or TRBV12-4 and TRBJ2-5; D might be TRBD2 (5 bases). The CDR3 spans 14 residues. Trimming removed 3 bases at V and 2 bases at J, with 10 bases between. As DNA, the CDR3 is TGTGCCAGCAGTTTGCCCCGGACTCAAGAGACCCAGTACTTC. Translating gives CASSLPRTQETQYF.

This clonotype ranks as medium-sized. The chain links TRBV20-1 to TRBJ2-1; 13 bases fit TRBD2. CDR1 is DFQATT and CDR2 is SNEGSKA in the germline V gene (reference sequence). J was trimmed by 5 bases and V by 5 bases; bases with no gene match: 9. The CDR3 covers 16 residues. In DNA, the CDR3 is TGCAGTGCTCCCCGCTCGGGACTAGCGGGAAACAATGAGCAGTTCTTC. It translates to CSAPRSGLAGNNEQFF.

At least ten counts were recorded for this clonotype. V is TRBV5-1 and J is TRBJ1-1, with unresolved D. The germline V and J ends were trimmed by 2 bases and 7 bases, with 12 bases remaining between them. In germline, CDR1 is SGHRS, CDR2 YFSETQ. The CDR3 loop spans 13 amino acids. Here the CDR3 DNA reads TGCGCCAGCAGCTTACAAGGCGGGAATGAAGCTTTCTTT. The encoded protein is CASSLQGGNEAFF. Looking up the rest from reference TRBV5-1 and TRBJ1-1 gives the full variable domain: KAGVTQTPRYLIKTRGQQVTLSCSPISGHRSVSWYQQTPGQGLQFLFEYFSETQRNKGNFPGRFSGRQFSNSRSEMNVSTLELGDSALYLCASSLQGGNEAFFGQGTRLTVV.